The 26 T cell receptor beta chains presented below share a single source sample, sequenced in a study of neurological immune-mediated disorders. The time point is: longitudinal time-point 1 (baseline). TCRdb reanalysed the 5' RACE reads using MiXCR and keeps one entry per CDR3 protein. The repertoire holds tens of thousands of distinct CDR3 sequences, with around 11% as singletons. The source material was PBMCs. The origin of the receptors is a male donor with HTLV-1-associated myelopathy (HAM/TSP).

This clonotype was seen at least ten times. This chain uses TRBV20-1 with TRBJ1-3, with TRBD1 as a possible D gene (5 bases). CDR3 length equals 13 residues. Trimming removed 3 bases from V and 12 bases from J, with 18 bases in between. The germline V gene has CDR1 DFQATT and CDR2 SNEGSKA (reference sequence). CDR3 DNA: TGCAGTGCTAGGAGGGACGGAGATTTTAGCATATATTTT. Amino acid sequence: CSARRDGDFSIYF.

Many counts were recorded for this clonotype. The chain links TRBV20-1 to TRBJ1-2; D is undetermined. The V and J ends lost 6 bases and 8 bases respectively, with 13 bases between them. Germline V gene data show CDR1 as DFQATT and CDR2 as SNEGSKA (reference sequence). The CDR3 runs to 11 residues. CDR3 in DNA: TGCAGTGCCCTAGGGTCAGAGGGCTACACCTTC. The encoded protein is CSALGSEGYTF.

This clonotype was seen ten or more times. The chain carries TRBV20-1 and TRBJ2-7; D is tentatively TRBD1 or TRBD2 (5 bases each). The CDR3 covers 11 residues. Looked up from germline, CDR1 is DFQATT and CDR2 is SNEGSKA (reference sequence). The V and J ends lost 5 bases and 7 bases respectively, with 12 bases between them. The CDR3 sequence is CSAGDWGEQYF. CDR3 in DNA: TGCAGTGCTGGGGATTGGGGGGAGCAGTACTTC.

The table lists this clonotype with many counts. The CDR3 spells CASSLGGGGADTQYF. Here the CDR3 DNA reads TGTGCCAGCAGTTTAGGCGGCGGGGGCGCAGATACGCAGTATTTT. This chain joins TRBV12-3 or TRBV12-4 and TRBJ2-3; tentatively, D is TRBD2 (7 bases). V lost 1 base and J 4 bases, leaving 12 bases between the germline ends. The CDR3 covers 15 residues.

The chain combines TRBV6-5 with TRBJ2-3; possible D gene TRBD1, 5 bases. CDR1 MNHEY and CDR2 SVGAGI come from the germline V gene. V was pared by 4 bases and J by 0 bases, with 17 bases between. This CDR3 is built from 17 residues. The CDR3 loop reads CASSLAGLGASTDTQYF. CDR3 nucleotides: TGTGCCAGCAGTTTGGCAGGGTTGGGTGCTAGCACAGATACGCAGTATTTT.

This clonotype was counted between two and nine times. The chain couples TRBV4-1 to TRBJ2-7; the D is unclear. V was cut by 4 bases and J by 2 bases, with 15 bases left in between. The CDR3 is 15 residues long. The germline V gene has CDR1 MGHRA and CDR2 YSYEKL. CDR3 DNA sequence: TGCGCCAGCAGCCTAGCCGCCCAAACCACCTACGAGCAGTACTTC. Translated: CASSLAAQTTYEQYF.

This clonotype was observed many times. V and J are TRBV9 and TRBJ1-1, with D unclear. The germline CDR1 and CDR2 sequences are SGDLS and YYNGEE. V was shortened by 0 bases and J by 2 bases, with 5 bases between the two germline ends. The CDR3 has 13 residues. In DNA form, the CDR3 reads TGTGCCAGCAGCGTAGGGTACAACACTGAAGCTTTCTTT. Amino acids: CASSVGYNTEAFF.

This clonotype showed up many times. The rearrangement uses TRBV4-3 and TRBJ1-6; D ambiguous. This CDR3 spans 15 amino acids. Germline lookup yields CDR1 LGHNA and CDR2 YSLEER. V was clipped by 0 bases and J by 8 bases, with 11 bases between them. The CDR3 DNA sequence: TGCGCCAGCAGCCAAGAGAGGTCCCGCGATTCACCCCTCCACTTT. It specifies CASSQERSRDSPLHF.

In its sample, this clonotype was seen many times. This chain links TRBV28 with TRBJ2-7; possibly TRBD1 for D (5 bases). The CDR3 runs 14 residues. CDR1 and CDR2 from the germline V gene are MDHEN and SYDVKM. The V end was cut by 3 bases, the J end by 5 bases, with 14 bases between. In DNA form, the CDR3 reads TGTGCCAGCAGTTTGGGAAGGGGTGTCCACGAGCAGTACTTC. This sequence encodes CASSLGRGVHEQYF.

This clonotype appeared many times. The chain recombines TRBV7-9 with TRBJ1-1; no definite D call. From germline, CDR1 is SEHNR and CDR2 FQNEAQ (reference sequence). Trimming stripped 5 bases from V and 7 bases from J, with 20 bases between. This CDR3 region has 15 residues. Written as DNA, the CDR3 is TGTGCCAGCAGCCCAGTTCGAGGGTCTCTGATTGAAGCTTTCTTT. It yields the protein CASSPVRGSLIEAFF.

A word on this clonotype: A junction end diverges from the germline sequence, so it may reflect a read error. The J gene is TRBJ2-1, the V gene TRBV7-7; D call uncertain. The germline V gene has CDR1 SSHAT and CDR2 FNYEAQ (reference sequence). The CDR3 covers 13 residues. CDR3 sequence (DNA): TGTGCTAGCAGCTTAGAGAGATACAATGAGCAGTTCTTC. Protein: CASSLERYNEQFF.

The table lists this clonotype with many counts. The chain combines TRBV12-3 or TRBV12-4 with TRBJ1-3, with 9 bases lining up with TRBD1. The length of the CDR3 is 14 residues. After removal of 10 bases from V and 4 bases from J, the junction contained 8 bases not matched to a gene. The CDR3 here is CATGDRANGNTIYF. The CDR3 nucleotides are TGTGCCACGGGGGACAGGGCCAACGGAAACACCATATATTTT.

This clonotype turned up a few times. The chain links TRBV30 to TRBJ1-5, with D tentatively TRBD1 (5 bases). Germline V lookup: CDR1 GTSNPN, CDR2 SVGIG (reference sequence). The germline V and J ends were trimmed by 3 bases and 7 bases, with 13 bases remaining between them. The CDR3 has 13 amino acids. The CDR3 region has the DNA TGTGCCTGGAGCCATCCGGGGCAGCAGCCCCAGCATTTT. Translated: CAWSHPGQQPQHF.

The table lists this clonotype with many counts. V usage is TRBV2 and J usage is TRBJ1-2; 7 bases line up with TRBD1. Germline CDR1 and CDR2: SNHLY and FYNNEI. V lost 2 bases to trimming and J lost 3 bases; unmatched junction nucleotides: 3. The CDR3 consists of 14 residues. CDR3 protein: CASSEWGTDYGYTF. Written as DNA, the CDR3 is TGTGCCAGCAGTGAATGGGGGACAGACTATGGCTACACCTTC. The full variable domain, in which reference TRBV2 and TRBJ1-2 provide the parts outside the CDR3, is EPEVTQTPSHQVTQMGQEVILRCVPISNHLYFYWYRQILGQKVEFLVSFYNNEISEKSEIFDDQFSVERPDGSNFTLKIRSTKLEDSAMYFCASSEWGTDYGYTFGSGTRLTVV.

This clonotype was picked up many times. The chain combines TRBV4-2 with TRBJ1-3, with D possibly matching TRBD1 (5 bases). Trimming removed 4 bases from V and 2 bases from J, with 18 bases in between. Germline CDR1 reads LGHNA; CDR2 reads YNFKEQ. CDR3 length: 17 amino acids. The CDR3: CASSPHIPGQPGNTIYF. CDR3 DNA: TGTGCCAGCAGCCCACACATTCCGGGGCAGCCTGGAAACACCATATATTTT.

This clonotype was found many times. The CDR3 DNA reads TGTGCCAGCAGTGGGAAAAGGGGGGGGCTATGGGAGCAGTTCTTC. It yields the protein CASSGKRGGLWEQFF. This chain connects TRBV27 to TRBJ2-1; a possible D gene is TRBD2 (7 bases). This CDR3 has 15 residues. Looked up from germline, CDR1 is MNHEY and CDR2 is SMNVEV (reference sequence). Trimming cost V 5 bases and J 10 bases, with 21 bases left between them.

This clonotype appeared many times. This chain links TRBV21-1 with TRBJ1-2; the table's D call, TRBD1, was not checked against the DNA. TRBV21-1 is reported as a pseudogene. The CDR3 runs 17 residues. The CDR3 region is CASSRGRQGRSNYGYTF. DNA of the CDR3: TGTGCCAGCTCAAGGGGAAGACAGGGGCGGTCTAACTATGGCTACACCTTC.

V and J are TRBV7-9 and TRBJ2-1; 8 bases match TRBD1. The CDR3 spans 16 residues. CDR1 is SEHNR and CDR2 is FQNEAQ in the germline V gene (reference sequence). V dropped 5 bases and J dropped 3; count of bases not matched to a gene: 9. In DNA, the CDR3 is TGTGCCAGCAGCGGAAGTTGGGGACAGGTCTACAATGAGCAGTTCTTC. The encoded protein is CASSGSWGQVYNEQFF.

Note on this clonotype: A much larger clone lies a single base off, so this may be a read error. The chain links TRBV5-6 to TRBJ2-2, with D possibly being TRBD1 (6 bases). V lost 4 bases to trimming and J lost 3 bases, with 16 bases between them. Germline values: CDR1 SGHDT, CDR2 YYEEEE. CDR3 length: 16 residues. The CDR3 DNA reads as TGTGCCAGCAGCCTAGACGCAGGGGCCTACACCGGGGAGCTGTTTTTT. Translated: CASSLDAGAYTGELFF.

This clonotype was counted many times. This chain joins TRBV12-3 or TRBV12-4 and TRBJ1-5, with a possible D match to TRBD1 (6 bases). Trimming left V 8 bases short and J 3 bases short, with 17 bases between. CDR3 size: 15 residues. The CDR3 bases are TGTGCCAGCCGACTAAGGGACACTTTCAATCAGCCCCAGCATTTT. Encoded protein: CASRLRDTFNQPQHF.

The chain links TRBV7-2 to TRBJ2-7; maybe TRBD2 (6 bases). The CDR3 loop spans 18 amino acids. The germline V and J ends were trimmed by 2 bases and 0 bases, with 20 bases remaining between them. Germline CDR1 is SGHTA and CDR2 is FQGNSA. In nucleotides, the CDR3 is TGTGCCAGCAGCTTATTGGCCCCAGCGGGCCTTGACTCCTACGAGCAGTACTTC. Protein product: CASSLLAPAGLDSYEQYF.

This clonotype was detected ten times or more. The chain combines TRBV20-1 with TRBJ2-3; D is possibly TRBD1 or TRBD2 (6 bases each). Looked up from germline, CDR1 is DFQATT and CDR2 is SNEGSKA (reference sequence). Deletions cut 5 bases from V and 0 bases from J, with 9 bases between. The CDR3 has 13 amino acids. CDR3 nucleotides: TGCAGTGCTGGGGGGCCTAGCACAGATACGCAGTATTTT. Residues: CSAGGPSTDTQYF.

This clonotype appeared many times. This sequence joins TRBV12-3 or TRBV12-4 and TRBJ1-5, with D possibly being TRBD1 (6 bases). CDR3 length: 13 residues. Trimming shortened V by 6 bases and J by 5 bases, and 11 bases separated the two germline ends. CDR3 DNA sequence: TGTGCCAGCAGCCTCCAGGGGTATCAGCCCCAGCATTTT. The encoded protein is CASSLQGYQPQHF.

This clonotype was counted many times. The rearrangement links TRBV24-1 to TRBJ2-1; 7 nucleotides line up with TRBD2. From germline, CDR1 is KGHDR and CDR2 SFDVKD. This CDR3 is 12 amino acids long. V lost 10 bases and J lost 3; bases outside the gene matches: 2. The CDR3 sequence: CATGRDYNEQFF. CDR3 coding DNA: TGTGCCACGGGGAGGGACTACAATGAGCAGTTCTTC.

In this sample, this clonotype turned up many times. V and J are TRBV27 and TRBJ2-1; D is unclear. The CDR3 has 13 residues. The germline CDR1 and CDR2 sequences are MNHEY and SMNVEV (reference sequence). V was trimmed by 5 bases and J by 5 bases, leaving 10 bases between them. The DNA for the CDR3 is TGTGCCAGCAGTGTGCCCAGCCACAATGAGCAGTTCTTC. Translated, it gives CASSVPSHNEQFF.

The sample holds many counts of this clonotype. The CDR3 reads CATSERTSGSYNEQFF. Written as DNA, the CDR3 is TGTGCCACCAGTGAGCGGACTAGCGGGTCCTACAATGAGCAGTTCTTC. The chain links TRBV24-1 to TRBJ2-1, with 11 bases fitting TRBD2. Germline V gene data show CDR1 as KGHDR and CDR2 as SFDVKD. With V trimmed by 4 bases and J by 1 base, 2 bases remained unmatched. This CDR3 has 16 amino acids.